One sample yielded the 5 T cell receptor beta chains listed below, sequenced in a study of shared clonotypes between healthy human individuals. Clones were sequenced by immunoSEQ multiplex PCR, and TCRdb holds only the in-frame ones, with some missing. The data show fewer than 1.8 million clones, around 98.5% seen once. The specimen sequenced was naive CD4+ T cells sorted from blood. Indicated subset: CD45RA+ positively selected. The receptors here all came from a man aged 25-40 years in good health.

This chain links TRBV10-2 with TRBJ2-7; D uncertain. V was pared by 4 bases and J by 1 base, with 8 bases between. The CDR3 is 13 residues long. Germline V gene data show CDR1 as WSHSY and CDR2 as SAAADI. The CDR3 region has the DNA TGCGCCAGCAGTGTTATGGGATCCTACGAGCAGTACTTC. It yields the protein CASSVMGSYEQYF.

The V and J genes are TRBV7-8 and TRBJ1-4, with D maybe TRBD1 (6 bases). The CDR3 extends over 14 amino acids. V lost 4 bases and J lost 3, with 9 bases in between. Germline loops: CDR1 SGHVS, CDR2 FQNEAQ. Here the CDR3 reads CASSSRQANEKLFF. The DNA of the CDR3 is TGTGCCAGCAGCTCCCGACAGGCTAATGAAAAACTGTTTTTT.

The CDR3 here is CASSVGGDRGGRETQYF. CDR3 sequence (DNA): TGTGCCAGCAGCGTAGGAGGGGACAGGGGAGGAAGGGAGACCCAGTACTTC. The gene calls are TRBV9 and TRBJ2-5, with 10 nucleotides matching TRBD1. This CDR3 comprises 17 residues. CDR1 and CDR2 (germline): SGDLS, YYNGEE. The junction had 10 bases not matched to a gene; V was cut back by 0 bases and J by 5 bases.

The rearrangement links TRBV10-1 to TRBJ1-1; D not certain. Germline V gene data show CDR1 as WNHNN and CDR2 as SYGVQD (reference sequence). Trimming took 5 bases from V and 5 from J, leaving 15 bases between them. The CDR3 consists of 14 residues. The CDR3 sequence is CASSPRTRGTEAFF. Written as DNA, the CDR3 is TGCGCCAGCAGTCCTAGGACCAGAGGAACTGAAGCTTTCTTT.

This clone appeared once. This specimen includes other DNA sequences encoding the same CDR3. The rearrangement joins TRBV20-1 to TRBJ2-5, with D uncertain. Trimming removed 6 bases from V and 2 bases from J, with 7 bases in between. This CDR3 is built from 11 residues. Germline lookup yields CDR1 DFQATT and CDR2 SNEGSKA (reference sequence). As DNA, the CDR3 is TGCAGTGCAAAACGACAAGAGACCCAGTACTTC. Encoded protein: CSAKRQETQYF.